This is a list of T cell receptor beta chains from one sample in a study of T cell changes during pregnancy in multiple sclerosis. Clones were read by immunoSEQ multiplex PCR, and TCRdb kept only the in-frame ones, dropping some. Among roughly 39,000 clones, almost 95% were seen once, and the ten largest hold over 0.75%. Sequenced material: CD4+ T cells from peripheral blood mononuclear cells, taken before pregnancy. The source is a female donor with multiple sclerosis, enrolled in a pregnancy study. The CDR3 runs from the conserved cysteine through the conserved F or W. Fields, in order: clone size, V gene, D gene, J gene, CDR3 protein, CDR3 DNA. A D gene is named only where the DNA matches it firmly. Part of the rows lack a size; the others show once, few, many or a class for expanded clones.

>NA|TRBV5-1|TRBD1|TRBJ1-2
CASSLPSGQGYGYTF
TGCGCCAGCAGCTTGCCCTCGGGACAGGGGTATGGCTACACCTTC
>NA|TRBV5-1|TRBD1|TRBJ2-5
CASSQQGAEWETQYF
TGCGCCAGCAGCCAACAGGGGGCAGAATGGGAGACCCAGTACTTC
>NA|TRBV5-6|TRBD1|TRBJ1-4
CASSFGGTGSEKLFF
TGTGCCAGCAGCTTCGGTGGGACAGGATCCGAAAAACTGTTTTTT
>NA|TRBV9|TRBD2|TRBJ2-3
CASSVDLAGGKKDTQYF
TGTGCCAGCAGCGTAGACCTAGCGGGAGGGAAGAAAGATACGCAGTATTTT
>NA|TRBV28|NA|TRBJ1-4
CASSLIAGMNEKLFF
TGTGCCAGCAGTTTAATTGCAGGGATGAATGAAAAACTGTTTTTT
>NA|TRBV6-5|NA|TRBJ1-1
CASSEALPNTEAFF
TGTGCCAGCAGCGAAGCTCTCCCGAACACTGAAGCTTTCTTT
>NA|TRBV7-9|TRBD1|TRBJ2-7
CASSFTGGTYEQYF
TGTGCCAGCAGTTTTACAGGGGGAACCTACGAGCAGTACTTC
>NA|TRBV5-1|TRBD2|TRBJ2-3
CASSYGTSVADTQYF
TGCGCCAGCAGCTACGGGACTAGCGTTGCAGATACGCAGTATTTT
>NA|TRBV19|TRBD1|TRBJ1-2
CASTSSRGTDHYGYTF
TGTGCCAGTACCTCCTCTAGGGGGACAGACCACTATGGCTACACCTTC
>NA|TRBV7-8|TRBD2|TRBJ2-1
CASRQAGNGYNEQFF
TGTGCCAGCAGGCAAGCGGGAAATGGCTACAATGAGCAGTTCTTC
>once|TRBV10-3|TRBD1|TRBJ1-1
CAISLRQGLNTEAFF
TGTGCCATCAGCCTAAGACAGGGTCTGAACACTGAAGCTTTCTTT
>NA|TRBV29-1|NA|TRBJ2-3
CSVVTLGDTQYF
TGCAGCGTTGTGACTTTGGGAGATACGCAGTATTTT
>NA|TRBV27|TRBD2|TRBJ2-1
CASSSGTSGDNEQFF
TGTGCCAGCAGTAGCGGGACTAGCGGTGACAATGAGCAGTTCTTC